This T cell receptor (beta chain) was sequenced for a study of cytomegalovirus exposure and HLA in healthy donors. Whole-study results and caveats: Specific recognition of CMV antigens was confirmed in vitro for three chains (all CMV-associated). Some highly shared sequence variants likely arose as a pipeline artifact. The Asian-associated ancestry cluster reportedly had fewer N-insertions than the 666-donor mean in a later analysis.

This CDR3 is built from 13 residues. The germline CDR1 and CDR2 sequences are SGHDT and YYEEEE. The ends were cut back, 4 bases at V and 3 bases at J, with 11 bases in the middle. Points on this clone: The target antigen is unknown.

A multiplex PCR was run with 60 Vbeta primers and 13 Jbeta primers. Original data processing: Later reanalysis found 75 million to 95 million unique TCR beta chains, around 9.9 million of them shared. TCRdb keeps only in-frame clones here, not all; method: immunoSEQ multiplex PCR. The V and J calls and the clone size are those of that table, but D and trimming were determined from the DNA. The sample yields about 110,000 clones, less than 80% seen once. The sequence was collected from a man aged 30-40 years in good health and CMV-seropositive. Material for sequencing was PBMCs. This chain uses TRBV5-6 with TRBJ2-7; D unresolved. In DNA form, the CDR3 reads TGTGCCAGCAGCCCCTTATTTAGCTACGAGCAGTACTTC. Its translation is CASSPLFSYEQYF.